This is a list of T cell receptor beta chains from one sample in a study of cytomegalovirus exposure and HLA in healthy donors. Only in-frame clones appear in the TCRdb table, and some are missing; sequencing was by immunoSEQ multiplex PCR. The sample records 100,000 to 150,000 clones, 81% being singletons. The sequencing input was PBMCs. The source is a man between 18 and 35 years old in good health and CMV-seronegative. Both conserved end residues are part of each CDR3. D genes are given only for firm matches. Clone size appears in some rows only: once, few, many, or a class for an expanded clone.

clone size	D gene	CDR3 length	J gene	V gene	CDR3 DNA	CDR3 protein
.	.	14	TRBJ1-1	TRBV6-5	TGTGCCAGCAAGGTCAGGGGTATGAACACTGAAGCTTTCTTT	CASKVRGMNTEAFF
.	TRBD2	13	TRBJ2-7	TRBV29-1	TGCAGCGTTATTGCCGGGGGGAGTGGCGAGCAGTACTTC	CSVIAGGSGEQYF
few	.	12	TRBJ2-7	TRBV25-1	TGTGCCAGCACCGGGGGGCCGCACGAGCAGTACTTC	CASTGGPHEQYF
.	.	12	TRBJ2-1	TRBV30	TGTGCCTGGAGCAACGCCCGGGATGAGCAGTTCTTC	CAWSNARDEQFF
.	.	15	TRBJ2-7	TRBV7-3	TGTGCCAGCAGCTACGGGCGGGGAAGCTCCTACGAGCAGTACTTC	CASSYGRGSSYEQYF
.	TRBD1	17	TRBJ1-6	TRBV2	TGTGCCAGCAGGACCGGACAGGGCATGAGTCATAATTCACCCCTCCACTTT	CASRTGQGMSHNSPLHF
.	.	12	TRBJ1-6	TRBV9	TGTGCCAGCAGCGGCCGAGATTCACCCCTCCACTTT	CASSGRDSPLHF
few	.	14	TRBJ1-2	TRBV6-5	TGTGCCAGCAGCCGCGACAGAGCTAACTATGGCTACACCTTC	CASSRDRANYGYTF
.	.	14	TRBJ1-1	TRBV19	TGTGCCAGTAGTATTTTGGGGCAATCCACTGAAGCTTTCTTT	CASSILGQSTEAFF
.	.	13	TRBJ1-2	TRBV11-2	TGTGCCAGCAGCTTACAAGGGGTCTATGGCTACACCTTC	CASSLQGVYGYTF
.	.	14	TRBJ1-2	TRBV5-4	TGTGCCAGCAGCCCAGGGTCCCCCTTCTATGGCTACACCTTC	CASSPGSPFYGYTF
.	.	15	TRBJ1-1	TRBV7-2	TGTGCCAGCAGCTTAGGGGGGGAGCCGTCGACTGAAGCTTTCTTT	CASSLGGEPSTEAFF
.	.	13	TRBJ1-3	TRBV30	TGTGCCTGGAGTCCCTCCGGGGGAAACACCATATATTTT	CAWSPSGGNTIYF
.	.	14	TRBJ1-2	TRBV19	TGTGCCAGTAGTATACTAGCGGGAAACGATGGCTACACCTTC	CASSILAGNDGYTF
.	TRBD1	18	TRBJ2-6	TRBV5-1	TGCGCCAGCAGCTTGGCGGGACAGCCTATCTCTGGGGCCAACGTCCTGACTTTC	CASSLAGQPISGANVLTF
.	.	15	TRBJ1-3	TRBV6-5	TGTGCCAGCAGTTACTCTCCAGGGGCTGGAAACACCATATATTTT	CASSYSPGAGNTIYF
.	.	14	TRBJ1-3	TRBV19	TGTGCCAGTAGTTTGGGAGGAGTGGGAAACACCATATATTTT	CASSLGGVGNTIYF
few	TRBD1	15	TRBJ2-2	TRBV9	TGTGCCAGCAGCGTAGTGACAGGGGGCACCGGGGAGCTGTTTTTT	CASSVVTGGTGELFF